There are a few counts of the clone carrying this TCR beta chain. What it binds is not known. The authors used template switching to add a universal primer site and gave cDNA unique molecular identifiers. TCRdb redid the calling of the 5' RACE reads with MiXCR, one entry per CDR3 protein. The table includes about 330,000 distinct CDR3 sequences, around 12% detected once. The data derive from a study of identical twins. Study conclusions and caveats: Findings came from cross-sectional statistics, without long-term follow-up of donors. Abundant beta clonotypes from cord blood had fewer insertions, unlike memory repertoires, which showed none. Beta out-of-frame sequences showed weaker excess twin sharing.

The CDR3 runs to 18 residues. Germline V lookup: CDR1 SGHAT, CDR2 FQDESV (reference sequence). V shed 1 base, J shed 0 bases, and the junction held 7 bases outside the gene matches. Separately, the same data were catalogued under a study of yellow fever vaccine responses in identical twins.

The sequence was collected from a woman aged 18 to 35 in good health. The specimen sequenced was CD8+ T cells sorted from blood. The chain uses TRBV11-1 and TRBJ2-3; TRBD2 agrees at 10 bases. CDR3 in DNA: TGTGCCAGCAGCTTAGTGGGGACTAGCGCCCGAAGCACAGATACGCAGTATTTT. It specifies CASSLVGTSARSTDTQYF.